This T cell receptor (beta chain) derives from a study of identical twins. As to this clonotype: The antigen remains undetermined.

Study-level results: Invariant populations such as MAIT and iNKT cells could partly muddle zero-insertion analyses. A lower insertion count was a feature of abundant cord blood beta clonotypes, with no such feature in memory repertoires.

MiXCR, run by TCRdb on the 5' RACE reads, gives a single entry per CDR3 protein. The table records 650,000 to 750,000 distinct CDR3 sequences, 20% to 25% of them present only once. There were only healthy Caucasians among the donors. The CDR3 loop spans 17 amino acids. Germline V lookup: CDR1 MNHNS, CDR2 SASEGT. The V and J ends lost 0 bases and 1 base respectively, with 13 bases between them. This sample also appeared in a second study, on T cells expressing NK-cell markers. This second study notes: For a few donors, these clonotypes were likewise the leading ones in the CD3+CD56-NKG2C+ fraction.

This sequence was found in a woman aged 18 to 35 in good health. The J gene is TRBJ2-4, the V gene TRBV6-1, with a possible D match to TRBD1 (7 bases). The sequenced sample consisted of PBMCs. The CDR3, as DNA: TGTGCCAGCAGTGAAGCGGCAGGGGGGATGGCCAAAAACATTCAGTACTTC. It specifies CASSEAAGGMAKNIQYF.